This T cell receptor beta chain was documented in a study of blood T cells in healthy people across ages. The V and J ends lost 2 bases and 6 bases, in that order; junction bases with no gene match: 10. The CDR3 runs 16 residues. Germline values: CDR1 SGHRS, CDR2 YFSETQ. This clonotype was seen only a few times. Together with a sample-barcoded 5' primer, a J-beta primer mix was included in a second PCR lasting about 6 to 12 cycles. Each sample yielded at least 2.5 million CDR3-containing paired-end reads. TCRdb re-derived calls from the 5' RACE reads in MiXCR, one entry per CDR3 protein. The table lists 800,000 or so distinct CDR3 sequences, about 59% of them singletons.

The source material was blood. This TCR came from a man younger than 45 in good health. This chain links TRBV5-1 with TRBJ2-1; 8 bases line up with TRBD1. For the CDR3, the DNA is TGCGCCAGCAGCTTACAATCGCAGGGGGCTGGCAATGAGCAGTTCTTC. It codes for CASSLQSQGAGNEQFF.